This T cell receptor (beta chain) was sequenced in a study of blood T cell repertoires in COVID-19. V was clipped by 2 bases and J by 1 base, with 5 bases between them. Germline V gene sequence: CDR1 WNHNN, CDR2 SYGVQD (reference sequence). The CDR3 runs to 13 residues. Only in-frame clones appear in the TCRdb table, and some are missing; sequencing was by immunoSEQ multiplex PCR. The sample shows about 190,000 clones, approximately 77% of them seen only once. This chain connects TRBV10-1 to TRBJ1-1, with D unclear. The clonotype was recovered from a woman of 80 years or more with active or convalescent COVID-19. Sample: peripheral blood. The CDR3 coding sequence is TGCGCCAGCAGTGAGACCGGGAACACTGAAGCTTTCTTT. Amino acids: CASSETGNTEAFF.